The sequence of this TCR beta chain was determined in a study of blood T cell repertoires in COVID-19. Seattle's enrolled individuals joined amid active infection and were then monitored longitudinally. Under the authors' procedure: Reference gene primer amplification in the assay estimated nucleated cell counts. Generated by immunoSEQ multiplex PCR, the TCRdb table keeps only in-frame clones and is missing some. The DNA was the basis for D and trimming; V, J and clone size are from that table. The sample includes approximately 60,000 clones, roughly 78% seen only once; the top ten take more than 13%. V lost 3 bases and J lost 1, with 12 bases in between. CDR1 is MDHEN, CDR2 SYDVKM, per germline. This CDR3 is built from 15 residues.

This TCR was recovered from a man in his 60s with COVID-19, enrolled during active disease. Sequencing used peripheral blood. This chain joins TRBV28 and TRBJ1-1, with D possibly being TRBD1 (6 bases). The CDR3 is CASSFAGGGNTEAFF. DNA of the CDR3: TGTGCCAGCAGTTTTGCGGGGGGCGGGAACACTGAAGCTTTCTTT.